Detailed here is one T cell receptor beta chain. This sample stems from a study of blood T cell repertoires in COVID-19. For the study at large: The origin of the acute and convalescent COVID-19 samples was the United States, Italy and Spain. PBMCs, B-cell-depleted T cells, or T cells were the source of the cDNA or gDNA that made up the material.

Germline V lookup: CDR1 SGHRS, CDR2 YFSETQ. V was trimmed by 2 bases and J by 6 bases, leaving 9 bases between them. The CDR3 consists of 13 residues. Original data processing: Nucleated cell counts were estimated from reference gene primer amplification. The data were produced by immunoSEQ multiplex PCR, yet TCRdb's version contains in-frame clones alone and is incomplete. That table gives V, J and clone size, and the DNA gave D and trimming. Here the sample spans roughly 190,000 clones, 75% to 80% being singletons. This receptor was obtained from a woman in her forties or fifties with active or convalescent COVID-19. The chain is built from TRBV5-1 and TRBJ1-3; possible D gene TRBD1, 5 bases. Sequenced material: peripheral blood. CDR3 in amino acids: CASSFPGANTIYF. Written as DNA, the CDR3 is TGCGCCAGCAGCTTCCCTGGGGCAAACACCATATATTTT. The full variable domain, completed using reference TRBV5-1 and TRBJ1-3, is KAGVTQTPRYLIKTRGQQVTLSCSPISGHRSVSWYQQTPGQGLQFLFEYFSETQRNKGNFPGRFSGRQFSNSRSEMNVSTLELGDSALYLCASSFPGANTIYFGEGSWLTVV.